A selection of T cell receptor beta chains follows, all from one sample in a study of T cells after yellow fever vaccination. From the 5' RACE reads, TCRdb called clonotypes with MiXCR, one entry per CDR3 protein. The sample lists 250,000 or so distinct CDR3 sequences, approximately 3.8% seen once, with around a fifth in the top ten. This specimen was PBMCs, taken 15 days after the yellow fever booster vaccination. The receptors were sampled from a man between 18 and 35 years old who received the YFV17D yellow fever vaccine. Both conserved end residues are trimmed from each CDR3.

ASSPRTSGNTGELF TRBV9 14
AITPHTSGGFNEQF TRBV10-3 14
ASSARTDGNIQY TRBV7-2 12
ASSLAQGRFVGNQPQH TRBV7-8 16
ASSLTGEAF TRBV7-9 9
ASSSGQGAGQPQH TRBV28 13
ASSPLQSTDTQY TRBV18 12
ASKRDRTQETQY TRBV6-1 12
ASSRTTDTQY TRBV12-3/TRBV12-4 10
ASSQKPRNYRGPGTGELF TRBV7-7 18
ASSLVWTGGHNEQF TRBV7-9 14
ASSYFLLAGEDTEAF TRBV6-6 15
ASSQDRETDTQY TRBV5-4 12
ASSTWGMDQETQY TRBV19 13
SAPDRRVNTIY TRBV20-1 11
ASSYEASTDTQY TRBV7-2 12
ASSPHNEQF TRBV7-9 9
SARSGQRNSPLH TRBV20-1 12
ASSLWTSGGPSSNEQF TRBV28 16
SARPYPDSRNQPQH TRBV20-1 14
SVPGQGAREQY TRBV29-1 11
ASSQWILSASNYGYT TRBV4-1 15
ASSIMNYGYT TRBV5-5 10
ASSQTRITGELF TRBV3-1 12
ASSEQGHTIY TRBV7-2 10
ASSGGGQGSYEQY TRBV5-1 13
ASNPQVPYNEQF TRBV7-2 12